This T cell receptor beta chain was identified in a study of T cell repertoires in cytomegalovirus infection. The CDR3 runs to 15 residues. V was shortened by 3 bases and J by 6 bases, with 15 bases between the two germline ends. The germline gives CDR1 SEHNR, CDR2 FQNEAQ (reference sequence). Overall study findings and caveats: Clonotypes of TCR beta that were HLA-C-restricted and CMV-specific dominated the ex vivo response. Public TCR beta family frequency separated CMV-and-HLA carriers, including in an independent cohort.

Using its own MiXCR run on the reads, TCRdb lists one record per CDR3 protein. This sample carries more than 250,000 distinct CDR3 sequences, roughly 13% of them seen once, and the ten largest clones take 7.5% to 10%. This clonotype was counted only a few times. Its target is unknown. This TCR derives from a human donor in good health (CMV status not recorded). Some clones in this sample may be carry-over from other donors' samples. Sequenced: PBMCs. The J gene is TRBJ2-1, the V gene TRBV7-9; weak D call: TRBD2 (6 bases). In nucleotides, the CDR3 is TGTGCCAGCAGCTTCCAAACGGGAGCACTCAATGAGCAGTTCTTC. Residues: CASSFQTGALNEQFF.